This T cell receptor beta chain was identified during a study of beta chain features in type 1 diabetes. This CDR3 has 15 amino acids. V was pared by 5 bases and J by 2 bases, with 15 bases between. Per the germline V gene, CDR1 is MDHEN and CDR2 is SYDVKM. Reverse transcription of all isolated RNA meant that expressed TCRB transcripts were sequenced. Assay: immunoSEQ multiplex PCR; the TCRdb copy retains only in-frame clones and omits some. The table records approximately 90,000 clones, 30% to 40% of them present only once. Findings and caveats of the study: For patients and controls alike, PCR might favor shorter templates to the same degree. Comparison showed that naive, central memory and Treg TCRB repertoires appeared more similar among patients than among healthy donors.

Notes on this clone: No antigen is known for it.

The source of this sequence is a woman aged 18-35 years in good health. The specimen was stem cell memory CD4+ T cells from blood. The chain employs TRBV28 and TRBJ1-1, with D possibly TRBD1 on 6 matching bases. The CDR3 DNA follows: TGTGCCAGCAGTAAACAGGGTATGGCCAACACTGAAGCTTTCTTT. Residues: CASSKQGMANTEAFF.